This T cell receptor beta chain was found in a study of T cells in Graves' hyperthyroidism and ophthalmopathy. Exclusion followed for patients with uncontrolled infection, other autoimmune disease, pregnancy or lactation. TCR beta CDR3 sequences were amplified from RNA transcripts. RT-PCR in the first round (using the HTBI primer set) targeted the TCR CDR3. TCRdb itself ran the multiplex PCR reads through MiXCR, one entry per CDR3 protein. This sample has 660,000 or so distinct CDR3 sequences, with roughly 20% found just once. Findings and limits, study-wide: A median roughly six months before onset, the model predicted ophthalmopathy. Stable hyperthyroidism and ophthalmopathy were separated using 13 V-J signatures. Most expanded thyroid clonotypes above 0.001 recurred in blood.

A note on this clonotype: The antigen remains unidentified.

V dropped 5 bases and J dropped 5; count of bases not matched to a gene: 11. In germline, CDR1 is SGHAT, CDR2 FQNNGV. This CDR3 has 15 residues. This receptor was identified in a man younger than 45 with Graves' ophthalmopathy. The material sequenced was blood. The chain joins TRBV11-2 to TRBJ2-5; TRBD1 agrees at 7 bases. The CDR3 loop reads CASSPSTGNEETQYF. The DNA of the CDR3 is TGTGCCAGCAGCCCTTCGACAGGGAATGAGGAGACCCAGTACTTC.